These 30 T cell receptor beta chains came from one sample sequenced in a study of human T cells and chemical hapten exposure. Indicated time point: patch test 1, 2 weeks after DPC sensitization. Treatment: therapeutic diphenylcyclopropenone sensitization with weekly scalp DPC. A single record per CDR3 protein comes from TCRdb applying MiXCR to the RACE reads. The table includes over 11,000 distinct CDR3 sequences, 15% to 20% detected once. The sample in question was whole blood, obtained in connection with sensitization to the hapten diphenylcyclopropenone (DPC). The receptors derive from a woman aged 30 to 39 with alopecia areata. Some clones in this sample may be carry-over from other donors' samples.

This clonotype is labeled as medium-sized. The CDR3 sequence is CASIAGLAGGAKNIQYF. CDR3 nucleotide sequence: TGCGCCAGCATAGCGGGACTAGCGGGGGGAGCCAAAAACATTCAGTACTTC. This sequence joins TRBV10-2 and TRBJ2-4; the match to TRBD2 covers 15 bases. The CDR3 runs 17 residues. V lost 7 bases to trimming and J lost 0 bases; unmatched junction nucleotides: 4. Looked up from germline, CDR1 is WSHSY and CDR2 is SAAADI.

CDR3 amino acids: CASSLAENTGELFF. DNA for the CDR3: TGCGCCAGCAGCTTGGCTGAGAACACCGGGGAGCTGTTTTTT. The chain has TRBV5-1 and TRBJ2-2; no clear D. This CDR3 is 14 amino acids long. CDR1 is SGHRS, CDR2 YFSETQ, per germline. V gave up 0 bases and J gave up 1 base, with 4 bases separating them.

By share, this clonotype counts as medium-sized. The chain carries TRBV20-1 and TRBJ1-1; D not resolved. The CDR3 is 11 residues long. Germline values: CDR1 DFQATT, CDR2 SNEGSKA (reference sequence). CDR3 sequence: CSSKGNTEAFF. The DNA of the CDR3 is TGCAGCTCGAAGGGGAACACTGAAGCTTTCTTT.

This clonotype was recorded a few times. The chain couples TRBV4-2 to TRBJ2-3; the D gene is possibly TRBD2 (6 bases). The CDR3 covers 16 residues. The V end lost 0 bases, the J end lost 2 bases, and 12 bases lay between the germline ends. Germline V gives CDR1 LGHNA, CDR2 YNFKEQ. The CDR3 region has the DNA TGTGCCAGCAGCCAAGAGGACTACCAGGACACAGATACGCAGTATTTT. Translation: CASSQEDYQDTDTQYF.

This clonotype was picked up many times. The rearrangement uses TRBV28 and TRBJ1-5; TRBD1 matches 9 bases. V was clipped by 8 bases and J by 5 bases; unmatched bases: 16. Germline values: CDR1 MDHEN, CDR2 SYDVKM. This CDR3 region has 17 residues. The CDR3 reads CASGTNRGRGEDQPQHF. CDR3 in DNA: TGTGCCAGCGGGACAAACAGGGGGCGCGGGGAAGATCAGCCCCAGCATTTT.

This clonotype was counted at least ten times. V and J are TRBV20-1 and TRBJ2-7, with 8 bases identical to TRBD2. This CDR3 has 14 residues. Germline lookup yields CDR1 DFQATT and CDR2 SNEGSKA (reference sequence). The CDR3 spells CSQASIAGSDEQYF. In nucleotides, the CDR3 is TGCAGCCAAGCGAGTATAGCGGGGTCCGACGAGCAGTACTTC.

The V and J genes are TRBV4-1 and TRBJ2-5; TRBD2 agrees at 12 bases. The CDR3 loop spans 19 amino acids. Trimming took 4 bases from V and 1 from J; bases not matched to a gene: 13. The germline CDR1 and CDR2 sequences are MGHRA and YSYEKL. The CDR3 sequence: CASSRETITSGRSQETQYF. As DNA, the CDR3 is TGCGCCAGCAGCCGAGAAACTATCACTAGCGGGAGGTCCCAAGAGACCCAGTACTTC.

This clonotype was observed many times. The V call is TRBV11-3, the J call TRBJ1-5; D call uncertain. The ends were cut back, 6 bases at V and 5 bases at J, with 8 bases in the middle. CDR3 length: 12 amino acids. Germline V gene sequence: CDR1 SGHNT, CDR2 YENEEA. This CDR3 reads CASRFLDQPQHF. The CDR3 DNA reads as TGTGCCAGCAGGTTTCTAGATCAGCCCCAGCATTTT.

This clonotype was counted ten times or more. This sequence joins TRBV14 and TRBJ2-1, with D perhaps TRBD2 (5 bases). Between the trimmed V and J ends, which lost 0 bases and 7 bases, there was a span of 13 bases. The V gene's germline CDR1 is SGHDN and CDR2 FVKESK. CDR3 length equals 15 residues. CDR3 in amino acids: CASSQDIGVWNEQFF. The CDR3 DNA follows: TGTGCCAGCAGCCAAGATATCGGGGTTTGGAATGAGCAGTTCTTC. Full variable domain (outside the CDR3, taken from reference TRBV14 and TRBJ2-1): EAGVTQFPSHSVIEKGQTVTLRCDPISGHDNLYWYRRVMGKEIKFLLHFVKESKQDESGMPNNRFLAERTGGTYSTLKVQPAELEDSGVYFCASSQDIGVWNEQFFGPGTRLTVL.

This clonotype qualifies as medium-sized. In nucleotides, the CDR3 is TGTGCCAGCAGTTCCTGGGACAGGGCCAAAAACATTCAGTACTTC. It encodes CASSSWDRAKNIQYF. The V call is TRBV6-6, the J call TRBJ2-4; 8 bases are a match to TRBD1. J gave up 1 base and V 4 bases, and 3 bases lay outside the gene matches. The germline V gene has CDR1 MNHNY and CDR2 SVGAGI (reference sequence). The CDR3 is made up of 15 amino acids.

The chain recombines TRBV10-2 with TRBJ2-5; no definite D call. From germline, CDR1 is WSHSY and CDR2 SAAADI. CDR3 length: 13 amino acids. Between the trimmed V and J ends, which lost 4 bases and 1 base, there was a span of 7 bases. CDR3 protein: CASSVYIQETQYF. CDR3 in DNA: TGCGCCAGCAGTGTCTATATCCAAGAGACCCAGTACTTC.

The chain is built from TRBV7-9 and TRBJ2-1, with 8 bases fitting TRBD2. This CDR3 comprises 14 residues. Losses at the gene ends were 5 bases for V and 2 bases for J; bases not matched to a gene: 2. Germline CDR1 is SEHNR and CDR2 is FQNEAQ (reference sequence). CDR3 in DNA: TGTGCCAGCAGCCCCGGGGGGGCCTACAATGAGCAGTTCTTC. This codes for CASSPGGAYNEQFF.

The CDR3 loop reads CASNAGGIQYF. CDR3 coding DNA: TGTGCCAGCAACGCGGGGGGCATTCAGTACTTC. The V gene is TRBV11-1, the J gene TRBJ2-4; 8 nucleotides line up with TRBD2. The CDR3 totals 11 residues. Germline V lookup: CDR1 SGHAT, CDR2 FQDESV (reference sequence). V was pared by 7 bases and J by 9 bases, with 2 bases of the junction left unmatched.

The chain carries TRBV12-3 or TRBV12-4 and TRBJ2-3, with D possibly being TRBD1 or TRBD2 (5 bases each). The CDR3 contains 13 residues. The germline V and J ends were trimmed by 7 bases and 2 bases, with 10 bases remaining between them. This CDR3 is CASTGAHTDTQYF. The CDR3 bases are TGTGCCAGCACCGGGGCCCACACAGATACGCAGTATTTT.

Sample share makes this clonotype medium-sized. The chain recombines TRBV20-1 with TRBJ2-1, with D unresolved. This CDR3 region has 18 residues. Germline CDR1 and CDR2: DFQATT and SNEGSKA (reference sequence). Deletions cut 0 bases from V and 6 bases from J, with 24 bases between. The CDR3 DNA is TGCAGTGCTAGAGACTTCCGCACGACCGGCCAAAATTTCAATGAGCAGTTCTTC. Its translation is CSARDFRTTGQNFNEQFF.

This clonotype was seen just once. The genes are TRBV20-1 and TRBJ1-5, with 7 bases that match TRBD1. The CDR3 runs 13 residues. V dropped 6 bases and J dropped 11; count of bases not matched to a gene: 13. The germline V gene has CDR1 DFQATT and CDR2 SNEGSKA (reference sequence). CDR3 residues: CSAGGDVLGAQHF. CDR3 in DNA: TGCAGTGCAGGGGGCGACGTCCTCGGGGCCCAGCATTTT.

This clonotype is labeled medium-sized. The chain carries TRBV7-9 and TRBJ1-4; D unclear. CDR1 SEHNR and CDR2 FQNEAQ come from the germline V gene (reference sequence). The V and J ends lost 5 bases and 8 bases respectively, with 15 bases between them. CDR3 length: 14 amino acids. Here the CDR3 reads CASSQSSLGEKLFF. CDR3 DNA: TGTGCCAGCAGCCAAAGCTCCCTAGGCGAAAAACTGTTTTTT.

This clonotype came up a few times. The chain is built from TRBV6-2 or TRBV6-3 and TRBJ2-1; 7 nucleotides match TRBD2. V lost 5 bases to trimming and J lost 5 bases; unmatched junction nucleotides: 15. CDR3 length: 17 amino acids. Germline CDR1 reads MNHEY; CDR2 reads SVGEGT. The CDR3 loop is CASSQLTGGRGHNEQFF. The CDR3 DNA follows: TGTGCCAGCAGTCAGCTAACGGGAGGCCGCGGACACAATGAGCAGTTCTTC.

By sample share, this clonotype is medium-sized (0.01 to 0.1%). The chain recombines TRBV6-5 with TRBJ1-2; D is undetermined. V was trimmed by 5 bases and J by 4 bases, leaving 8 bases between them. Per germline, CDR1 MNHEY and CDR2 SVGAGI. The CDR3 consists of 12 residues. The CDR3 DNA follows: TGTGCCAGCAGTCGAATGGGCTATGGCTACACCTTC. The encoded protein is CASSRMGYGYTF.

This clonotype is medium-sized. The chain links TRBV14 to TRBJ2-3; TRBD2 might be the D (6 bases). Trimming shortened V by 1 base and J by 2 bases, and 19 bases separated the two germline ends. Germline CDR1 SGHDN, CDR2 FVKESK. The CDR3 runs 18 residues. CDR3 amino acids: CASSQVFRASVNTDTQYF. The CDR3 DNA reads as TGTGCCAGCAGCCAAGTCTTTAGGGCTAGCGTAAACACAGATACGCAGTATTTT. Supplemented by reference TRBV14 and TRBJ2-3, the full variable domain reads EAGVTQFPSHSVIEKGQTVTLRCDPISGHDNLYWYRRVMGKEIKFLLHFVKESKQDESGMPNNRFLAERTGGTYSTLKVQPAELEDSGVYFCASSQVFRASVNTDTQYFGPGTRLTVL.

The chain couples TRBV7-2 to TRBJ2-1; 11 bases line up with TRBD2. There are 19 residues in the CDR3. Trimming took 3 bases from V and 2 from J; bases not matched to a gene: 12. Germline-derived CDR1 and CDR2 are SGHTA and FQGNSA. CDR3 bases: TGTGCCAGCAGCTTTGGTCTAGCGGGAGGTCTTGAAACCTACAATGAGCAGTTCTTC. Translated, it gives CASSFGLAGGLETYNEQFF. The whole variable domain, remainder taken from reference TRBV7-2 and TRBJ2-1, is GAGVSQSPSNKVTEKGKDVELRCDPISGHTALYWYRQSLGQGLEFLIYFQGNSAPDKSGLPSDRFSAERTGGSVSTLTIQRTQQEDSAVYLCASSFGLAGGLETYNEQFFGPGTRLTVL.

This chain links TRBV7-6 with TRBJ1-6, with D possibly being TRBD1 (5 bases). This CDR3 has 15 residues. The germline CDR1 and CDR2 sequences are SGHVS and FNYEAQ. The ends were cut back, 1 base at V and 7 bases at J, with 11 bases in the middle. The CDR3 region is CASSLGRDWNSPLHF. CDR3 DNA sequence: TGTGCCAGCAGCTTAGGGCGGGACTGGAATTCACCCCTCCACTTT.

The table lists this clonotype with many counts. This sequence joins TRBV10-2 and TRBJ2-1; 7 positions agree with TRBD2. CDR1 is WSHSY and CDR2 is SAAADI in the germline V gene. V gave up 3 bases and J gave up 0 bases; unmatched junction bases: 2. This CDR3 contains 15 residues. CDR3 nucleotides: TGCGCCAGCAGTGAATCGGGGGGCTCCTACAATGAGCAGTTCTTC. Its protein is CASSESGGSYNEQFF.

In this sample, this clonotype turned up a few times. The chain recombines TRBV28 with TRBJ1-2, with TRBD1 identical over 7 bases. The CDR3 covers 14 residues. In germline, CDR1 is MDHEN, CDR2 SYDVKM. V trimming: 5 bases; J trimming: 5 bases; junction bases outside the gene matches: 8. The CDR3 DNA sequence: TGTGCCAGCAGTGCGTCCGGGACAGTTTATGGCTACACCTTC. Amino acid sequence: CASSASGTVYGYTF.

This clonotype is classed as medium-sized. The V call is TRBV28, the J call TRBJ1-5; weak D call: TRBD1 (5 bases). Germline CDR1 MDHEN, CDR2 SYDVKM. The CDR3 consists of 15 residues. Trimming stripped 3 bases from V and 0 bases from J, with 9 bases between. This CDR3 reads CASSLGGYSNQPQHF. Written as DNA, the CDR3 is TGTGCCAGCAGTTTGGGGGGGTATAGCAATCAGCCCCAGCATTTT.

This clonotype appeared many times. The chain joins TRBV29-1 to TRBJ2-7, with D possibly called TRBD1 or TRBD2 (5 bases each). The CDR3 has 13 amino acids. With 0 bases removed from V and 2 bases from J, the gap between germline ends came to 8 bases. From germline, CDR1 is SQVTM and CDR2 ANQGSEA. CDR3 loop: CSVEDLGAYEQYF. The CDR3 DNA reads TGCAGCGTTGAAGATTTGGGGGCCTACGAGCAGTACTTC.

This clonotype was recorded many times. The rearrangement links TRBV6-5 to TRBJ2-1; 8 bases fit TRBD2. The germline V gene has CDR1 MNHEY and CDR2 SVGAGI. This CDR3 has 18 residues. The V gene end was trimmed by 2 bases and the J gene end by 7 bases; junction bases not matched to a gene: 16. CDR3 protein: CASSYLSPGGRINNEQFF. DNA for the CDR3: TGTGCCAGCAGTTACCTTTCTCCGGGGGGGCGAATTAATAATGAGCAGTTCTTC.

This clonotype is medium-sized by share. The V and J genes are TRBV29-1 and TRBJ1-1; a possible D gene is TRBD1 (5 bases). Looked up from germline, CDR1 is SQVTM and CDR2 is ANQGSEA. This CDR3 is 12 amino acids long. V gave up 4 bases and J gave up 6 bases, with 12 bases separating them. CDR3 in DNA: TGCAGCGTTGGGTTTCTGGGGGCTGAAGCTTTCTTT. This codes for CSVGFLGAEAFF.

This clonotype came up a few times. The CDR3 DNA sequence: TGTGCCATCAGTGCTGGGACAGGGGGAAACTATGGCTACACCTTC. This gives the protein CAISAGTGGNYGYTF. V usage is TRBV10-3 and J usage is TRBJ1-2; 11 bases fit TRBD1. The CDR3 runs 15 residues. V lost 4 bases and J lost 2; bases outside the gene matches: 3. Germline V CDR1 and CDR2: ENHRY, SYGVKD.

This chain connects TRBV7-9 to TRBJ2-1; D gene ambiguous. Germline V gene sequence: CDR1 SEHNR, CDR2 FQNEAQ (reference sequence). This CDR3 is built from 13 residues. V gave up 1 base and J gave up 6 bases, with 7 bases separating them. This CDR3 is CASSLVNFNEQFF. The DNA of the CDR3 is TGTGCCAGCAGCTTAGTTAACTTCAATGAGCAGTTCTTC.